This T cell receptor beta chain was sequenced for a study of blood T cells in healthy people across ages. General study findings and limits: Samples with more naive T cells showed higher observed beta diversity. What prevented conclusive comparison of naive and antigen-experienced cells was that PBMCs were unsorted.

Trimming removed 7 bases from V and 4 bases from J, with 16 bases in between. The CDR3 loop spans 14 amino acids. The germline CDR1 and CDR2 sequences are SGHTA and FQGNSA. Primers used in a second PCR of about 6 to 11 cycles were a sample-barcoded 5' primer and a J-beta primer mix. CDR3-containing paired-end reads numbering at least 2.5 million came from each sample. TCRdb reprocessed the 5' RACE reads via MiXCR and lists one record per CDR3 protein. The sample lists about a million distinct CDR3 sequences, about 44% occurring once. Of note for this clonotype: Its antigen is still unknown.

The TCR originated in a man aged 25 to 40 in good health. The sample consisted of blood. J is TRBJ1-1 and V is TRBV7-2, with a tentative D call TRBD1 (6 bases). The CDR3 DNA reads as TGTGCCAGCAACCCAGGGTACAGGGTCACTGAAGCTTTCTTT. It codes for CASNPGYRVTEAFF.